This TCR beta chain was sequenced for a study of CD8 T cells in ankylosing spondylitis (dated by TCRdb to the late 2010s). With regard to the full study: The study profiled T cell receptor beta repertoires in healthy donors and ankylosing spondylitis patients to find disease-linked TCR variants. Peripheral blood was sampled, and synovial fluid was additionally collected from ankylosing spondylitis patients. The whole study cohort included about a hundred healthy donors and 20 to 25 ankylosing spondylitis patients.

V is pared back by 0 bases and J by 4 bases, with 4 bases lying between the germline termini. The CDR3, cysteine through phenylalanine, is 12 amino acids long. CDR3 DNA is the only sequence kept; it has 36 bases, read in frame from the first base. CDR1 and CDR2 were assigned from the germline V gene as SGHVS and FQNEAQ. Results and caveats for the whole study, not just this receptor: A CD8+ phenotype was shown by the disease-linked clones, which were found at relatively low frequencies in peripheral blood. Blood from ankylosing spondylitis patients appeared to be characterized by a TCR beta motif made up of several highly homologous amino acid variants. Significant enrichment of the disease-linked clones was reported in matched synovial fluid samples from ankylosing spondylitis patients. Some of the motif variants had been reported before in the synovial fluid and blood of reactive arthritis patients, a finding that suggests common disease-initiation mechanisms.

In this sample, this clonotype turned up many times. What this receptor recognizes is not known. Per-base quality was not reported, and no clone a single base away is much larger than it. Sequencing instrument: Illumina HiSeq 2500. Quantitative 5'-RACE with molecular barcodes was used to prepare TCR beta libraries. As for the original processing: Disease-linked TCR variants were identified with a new computational method built on a probabilistic model of VDJ rearrangement. TCRdb reanalyzed the raw reads on its own, using fastp at Q25 for trimming and MiXCR for clone calling, and kept in-frame beta chains. Rows merge per CDR3 protein into single entries with the most common DNA and genes. The V and J calls reflect TCRdb's pipeline rather than the authors' work. The sample has a few hundred thousand distinct CDR3 sequences on record, approximately 7.3% of them singletons. The top ten clones comprise 14% of the sample.

The chain uses TRBV7-8 and TRBJ2-7; the D gene is unclear. This TCR was sampled from a male donor with ankylosing spondylitis. The sequencing sample was made of blood, either unsorted or a sorted T cell fraction (not recorded which). CDR3 reads: CASSLARYEQYF. Here is the DNA: TGTGCCAGCAGCTTAGCGCGGTACGAGCAGTACTTC.